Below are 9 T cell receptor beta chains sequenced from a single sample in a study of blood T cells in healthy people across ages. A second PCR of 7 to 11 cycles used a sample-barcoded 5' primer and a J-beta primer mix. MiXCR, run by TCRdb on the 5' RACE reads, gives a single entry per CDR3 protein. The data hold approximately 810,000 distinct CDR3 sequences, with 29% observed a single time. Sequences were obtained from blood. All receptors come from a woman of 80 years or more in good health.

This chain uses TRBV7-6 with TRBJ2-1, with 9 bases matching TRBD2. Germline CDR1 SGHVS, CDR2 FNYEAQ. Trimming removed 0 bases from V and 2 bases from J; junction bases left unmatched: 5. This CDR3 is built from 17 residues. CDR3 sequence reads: CASSLAPSSGTYNEQFF. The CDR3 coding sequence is TGTGCCAGCAGCTTAGCCCCCTCTAGCGGGACCTACAATGAGCAGTTCTTC.

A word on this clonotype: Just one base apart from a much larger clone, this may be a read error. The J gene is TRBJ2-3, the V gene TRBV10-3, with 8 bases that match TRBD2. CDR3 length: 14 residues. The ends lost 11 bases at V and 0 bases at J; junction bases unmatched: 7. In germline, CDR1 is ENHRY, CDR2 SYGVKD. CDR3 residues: CAGWREASTDTQYF. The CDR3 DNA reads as TGTGCCGGATGGCGGGAGGCTAGCACAGATACGCAGTATTTT.

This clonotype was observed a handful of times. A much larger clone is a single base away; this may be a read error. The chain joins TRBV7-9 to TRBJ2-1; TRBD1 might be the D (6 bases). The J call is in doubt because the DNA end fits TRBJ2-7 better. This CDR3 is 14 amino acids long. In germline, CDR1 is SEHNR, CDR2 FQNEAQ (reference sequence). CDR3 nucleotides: TGTGCCAGCAGCTTAGTTGGGGGCAAAGATGAGCAGTACTTC. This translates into CASSLVGGKDEQYF.

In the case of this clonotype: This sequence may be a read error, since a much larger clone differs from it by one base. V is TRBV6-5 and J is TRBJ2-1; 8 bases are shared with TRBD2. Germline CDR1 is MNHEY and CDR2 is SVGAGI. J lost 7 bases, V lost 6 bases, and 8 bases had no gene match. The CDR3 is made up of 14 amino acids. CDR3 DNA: TGTGCCAGCAGAAGCGGGGGAGGGTCGAATGAGCAGTTCTTC. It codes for CASRSGGGSNEQFF.

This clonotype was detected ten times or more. CDR3 region: CSASRSGGKTYEQYF. The DNA of the CDR3 is TGCAGTGCTTCTCGAAGCGGGGGCAAGACCTACGAGCAGTACTTC. The rearrangement joins TRBV20-1 to TRBJ2-7, with 8 nucleotides matching TRBD2. Looked up from germline, CDR1 is DFQATT and CDR2 is SNEGSKA (reference sequence). V was pared by 5 bases and J by 2 bases, with 11 bases of the junction left unmatched. The CDR3 spans 15 residues.

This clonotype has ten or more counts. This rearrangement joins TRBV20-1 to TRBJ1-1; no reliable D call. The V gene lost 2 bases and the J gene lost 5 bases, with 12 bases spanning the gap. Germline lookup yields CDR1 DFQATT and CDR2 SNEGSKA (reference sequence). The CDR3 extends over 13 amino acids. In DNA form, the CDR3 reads TGCAGTGCTAGACAGAGTCGGGCGACTGAAGCTTTCTTT. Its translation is CSARQSRATEAFF.

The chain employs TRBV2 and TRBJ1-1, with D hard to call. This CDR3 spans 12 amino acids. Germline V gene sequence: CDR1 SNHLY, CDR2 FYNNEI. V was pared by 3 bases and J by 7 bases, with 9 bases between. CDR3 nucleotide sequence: TGTGCCAGCAGTGACTCTTTCCTTGAAGCTTTCTTT. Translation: CASSDSFLEAFF.

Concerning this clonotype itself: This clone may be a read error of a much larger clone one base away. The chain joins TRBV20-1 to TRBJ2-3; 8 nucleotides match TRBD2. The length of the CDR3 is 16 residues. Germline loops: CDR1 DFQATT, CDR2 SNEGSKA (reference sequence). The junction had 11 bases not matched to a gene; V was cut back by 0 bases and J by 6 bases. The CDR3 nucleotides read TGCAGTGCTAGAGATCGGAGCGGGGGCCACCTGGATACGCAGTATTTT. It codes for CSARDRSGGHLDTQYF.

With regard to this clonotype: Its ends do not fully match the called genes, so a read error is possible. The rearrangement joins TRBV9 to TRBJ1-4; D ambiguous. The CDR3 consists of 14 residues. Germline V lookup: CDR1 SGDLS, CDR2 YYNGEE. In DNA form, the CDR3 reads TGTGCCAGCAGCCCGGACTCGGGCCATGAAGAACTGTTTTTT. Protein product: CASSPDSGHEELFF. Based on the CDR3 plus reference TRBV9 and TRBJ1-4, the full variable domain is DSGVTQTPKHLITATGQRVTLRCSPRSGDLSVYWYQQSLDQGLQFLIQYYNGEERAKGNILERFSAQQFPDLHSELNLSSLELGDSALYFCASSPDSGHEELFFGSGTQLSVL.